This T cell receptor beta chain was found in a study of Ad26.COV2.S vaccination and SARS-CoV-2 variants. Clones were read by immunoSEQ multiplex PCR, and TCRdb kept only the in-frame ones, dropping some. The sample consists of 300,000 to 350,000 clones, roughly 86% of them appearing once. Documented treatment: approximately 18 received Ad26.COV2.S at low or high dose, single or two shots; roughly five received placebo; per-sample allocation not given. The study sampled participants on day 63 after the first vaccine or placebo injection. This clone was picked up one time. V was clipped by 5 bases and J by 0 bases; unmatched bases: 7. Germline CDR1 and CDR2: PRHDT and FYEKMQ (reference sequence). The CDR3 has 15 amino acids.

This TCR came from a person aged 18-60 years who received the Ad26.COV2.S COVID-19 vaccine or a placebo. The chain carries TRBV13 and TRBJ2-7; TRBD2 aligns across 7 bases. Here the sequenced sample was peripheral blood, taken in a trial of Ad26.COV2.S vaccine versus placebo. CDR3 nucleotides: TGTGCCAGCAGCCCTAATGGGGGGGTCTCCTACGAGCAGTACTTC. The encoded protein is CASSPNGGVSYEQYF.